A selection of T cell receptor beta chains follows, all from one sample in a study of PD-L1 blockade in urothelial cancer. The data were produced by immunoSEQ multiplex PCR, yet TCRdb's version contains in-frame clones alone and is incomplete. The sample has 35,000 to 55,000 clones, roughly 82% seen once. The source material was PBMCs, sampled around atezolizumab (anti-PD-L1) treatment. All receptors come from a man aged 55 to 69 with urothelial cancer. The CDR3 runs from the conserved cysteine through the conserved F or W. Each record gives: clone size, J gene, V gene, D gene, CDR3 protein, CDR3 DNA. The D gene is left open where the match is weak. Where a row states a size, it is once, few, many or the class of an expanded clone; other rows omit it.

clone size: NA
J gene: TRBJ2-2
V gene: TRBV2
D gene: NA
CDR3 protein: CASTDLRPGELFF
CDR3 DNA: TGTGCCAGCACCGATTTGAGGCCCGGGGAGCTGTTTTTT

clone size: NA
J gene: TRBJ2-7
V gene: TRBV6-1
D gene: NA
CDR3 protein: CASSSTRHYEQYF
CDR3 DNA: TGTGCCAGCTCCTCGACTAGGCACTACGAGCAGTACTTC

clone size: NA
J gene: TRBJ1-6
V gene: TRBV10-2
D gene: NA
CDR3 protein: CASRTGDSPLHF
CDR3 DNA: TGCGCCAGCAGGACAGGCGATTCACCCCTCCACTTT

clone size: NA
J gene: TRBJ1-6
V gene: TRBV5-6
D gene: TRBD1
CDR3 protein: CASSLARTGIINSPLHF
CDR3 DNA: TGTGCCAGCAGCTTGGCCCGGACAGGGATTATTAATTCACCCCTCCACTTT

clone size: NA
J gene: TRBJ2-2
V gene: TRBV6-1
D gene: TRBD1
CDR3 protein: CASSSGTGIGELFF
CDR3 DNA: TGTGCCAGCAGTTCCGGGACAGGGATCGGGGAGCTGTTTTTT

clone size: NA
J gene: TRBJ1-3
V gene: TRBV7-8
D gene: NA
CDR3 protein: CASSLKGLTSGNTIYF
CDR3 DNA: TGTGCCAGCAGCTTAAAGGGACTGACCTCTGGAAACACCATATATTTT

clone size: NA
J gene: TRBJ2-3
V gene: TRBV6-5
D gene: TRBD2
CDR3 protein: CASSYAGGPGTDTQYF
CDR3 DNA: TGTGCCAGCAGTTACGCGGGAGGGCCGGGCACAGATACGCAGTATTTT

clone size: NA
J gene: TRBJ2-3
V gene: TRBV4-1
D gene: NA
CDR3 protein: CASSQDPSKGDTQYF
CDR3 DNA: TGCGCCAGCAGCCAAGATCCCTCAAAGGGGGATACGCAGTATTTT

clone size: NA
J gene: TRBJ2-5
V gene: TRBV6-1
D gene: NA
CDR3 protein: CASSGSGGETQYF
CDR3 DNA: TGTGCCAGCAGTGGGTCAGGGGGGGAGACCCAGTACTTC

clone size: few
J gene: TRBJ2-2
V gene: TRBV4-3
D gene: NA
CDR3 protein: CASSQEGGVGELFF
CDR3 DNA: TGCGCCAGCAGCCAAGAGGGCGGGGTCGGGGAGCTGTTTTTT

clone size: NA
J gene: TRBJ1-1
V gene: TRBV28
D gene: TRBD1
CDR3 protein: CASSGQGAGDTEAFF
CDR3 DNA: TGTGCCAGCAGTGGACAGGGGGCGGGGGACACTGAAGCTTTCTTT

clone size: NA
J gene: TRBJ2-2
V gene: TRBV5-4
D gene: NA
CDR3 protein: CASSSGGIGTGELFF
CDR3 DNA: TGTGCCAGCAGCTCTGGGGGCATAGGGACCGGGGAGCTGTTTTTT

clone size: NA
J gene: TRBJ2-1
V gene: TRBV19
D gene: TRBD1
CDR3 protein: CASSVGQVGNEQFF
CDR3 DNA: TGTGCCAGTAGTGTCGGACAGGTTGGTAATGAGCAGTTCTTC

clone size: NA
J gene: TRBJ2-1
V gene: TRBV5-1
D gene: TRBD2
CDR3 protein: CASSLGSGGINEQFF
CDR3 DNA: TGCGCCAGCAGCTTAGGTAGCGGGGGTATCAATGAGCAGTTCTTC

clone size: NA
J gene: TRBJ2-7
V gene: TRBV12-5
D gene: NA
CDR3 protein: CASGLGQGSEQYF
CDR3 DNA: TGTGCTAGTGGTTTGGGGCAGGGAAGCGAGCAGTACTTC

clone size: NA
J gene: TRBJ2-1
V gene: TRBV30
D gene: TRBD1
CDR3 protein: CAWTVGQGAGDEQFF
CDR3 DNA: TGTGCCTGGACCGTGGGACAGGGGGCAGGCGATGAGCAGTTCTTC

clone size: NA
J gene: TRBJ1-5
V gene: TRBV28
D gene: NA
CDR3 protein: CASSPPRLGGYSNQPQHF
CDR3 DNA: TGTGCCAGCAGTCCCCCACGGTTGGGGGGATATAGCAATCAGCCCCAGCATTTT

clone size: NA
J gene: TRBJ2-1
V gene: TRBV28
D gene: TRBD2
CDR3 protein: CASSSLAGVGVYEQFF
CDR3 DNA: TGTGCCAGCAGTTCACTAGCGGGAGTCGGGGTATATGAGCAGTTCTTC

clone size: NA
J gene: TRBJ2-2
V gene: TRBV30
D gene: NA
CDR3 protein: CAWTPSGELFF
CDR3 DNA: TGTGCCTGGACCCCGTCCGGGGAGCTGTTTTTT

clone size: once
J gene: TRBJ2-3
V gene: TRBV6-1
D gene: NA
CDR3 protein: CATGQITDTQYF
CDR3 DNA: TGTGCCACCGGACAGATCACAGATACGCAGTATTTT

clone size: NA
J gene: TRBJ2-1
V gene: TRBV7-2
D gene: TRBD1
CDR3 protein: CASSRAGTGVAREQFF
CDR3 DNA: TGTGCCAGCAGCCGGGCCGGGACAGGGGTAGCGCGTGAGCAGTTCTTC

clone size: NA
J gene: TRBJ2-1
V gene: TRBV5-1
D gene: TRBD2
CDR3 protein: CASSLFSGGSYNEQFF
CDR3 DNA: TGCGCCAGCAGCCTCTTTAGCGGGGGTTCCTACAATGAGCAGTTCTTC

clone size: NA
J gene: TRBJ1-5
V gene: TRBV5-1
D gene: TRBD1
CDR3 protein: CASSLDGTGGVGQPQHF
CDR3 DNA: TGCGCCAGCAGCTTGGACGGGACAGGGGGGGTAGGGCAGCCCCAGCATTTT

clone size: NA
J gene: TRBJ2-7
V gene: TRBV5-5
D gene: TRBD1
CDR3 protein: CASSVGGTGNYEQYF
CDR3 DNA: TGTGCCAGCAGCGTAGGGGGCACAGGGAACTACGAGCAGTACTTC

clone size: NA
J gene: TRBJ2-3
V gene: TRBV19
D gene: NA
CDR3 protein: CASSLDPRVDTQYF
CDR3 DNA: TGTGCCAGTAGCCTAGACCCCCGGGTAGATACGCAGTATTTT

clone size: few
J gene: TRBJ2-2
V gene: TRBV14
D gene: NA
CDR3 protein: CASSQAGGSTGELFF
CDR3 DNA: TGTGCCAGCAGCCAAGCGGGGGGCTCCACCGGGGAGCTGTTTTTT

clone size: NA
J gene: TRBJ1-5
V gene: TRBV5-1
D gene: NA
CDR3 protein: CASSAEAGLQPQHF
CDR3 DNA: TGCGCCAGCAGCGCGGAGGCAGGCCTTCAGCCCCAGCATTTT

clone size: once
J gene: TRBJ2-7
V gene: TRBV7-6
D gene: NA
CDR3 protein: CASSKNSGEQYF
CDR3 DNA: TGTGCCAGCAGCAAGAATAGTGGCGAGCAGTACTTC

clone size: NA
J gene: TRBJ1-5
V gene: TRBV7-2
D gene: NA
CDR3 protein: CASSLEGVYSNQPQHF
CDR3 DNA: TGTGCCAGCAGCTTAGAGGGAGTTTATAGCAATCAGCCCCAGCATTTT

clone size: NA
J gene: TRBJ2-3
V gene: TRBV28
D gene: NA
CDR3 protein: CASSSPGQGSTDTQYF
CDR3 DNA: TGTGCCAGCAGTTCCCCTGGCCAGGGAAGCACAGATACGCAGTATTTT

clone size: NA
J gene: TRBJ2-3
V gene: TRBV10-3
D gene: TRBD1
CDR3 protein: CAIRQGAVGADTQYF
CDR3 DNA: TGTGCCATCAGGCAGGGGGCTGTCGGCGCAGATACGCAGTATTTT

clone size: few
J gene: TRBJ2-5
V gene: TRBV5-4
D gene: TRBD2
CDR3 protein: CASSPILAGGQETQYF
CDR3 DNA: TGTGCCAGCAGCCCCATACTAGCGGGGGGGCAAGAGACCCAGTACTTC